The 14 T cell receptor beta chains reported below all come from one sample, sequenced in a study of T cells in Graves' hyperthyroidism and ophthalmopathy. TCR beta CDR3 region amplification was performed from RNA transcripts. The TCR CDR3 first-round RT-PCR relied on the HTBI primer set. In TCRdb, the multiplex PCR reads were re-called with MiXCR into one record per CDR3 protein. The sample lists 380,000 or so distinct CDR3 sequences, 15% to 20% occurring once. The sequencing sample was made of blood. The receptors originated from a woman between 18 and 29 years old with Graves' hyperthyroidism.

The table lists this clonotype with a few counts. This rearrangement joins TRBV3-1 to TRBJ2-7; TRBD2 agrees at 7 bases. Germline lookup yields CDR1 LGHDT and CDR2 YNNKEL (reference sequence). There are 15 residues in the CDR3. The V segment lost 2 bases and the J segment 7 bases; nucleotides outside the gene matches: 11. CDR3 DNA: TGTGCCAGCAGCCAACGGGGGGTGCGGACGGGGGAGCAGTACTTC. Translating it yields CASSQRGVRTGEQYF.

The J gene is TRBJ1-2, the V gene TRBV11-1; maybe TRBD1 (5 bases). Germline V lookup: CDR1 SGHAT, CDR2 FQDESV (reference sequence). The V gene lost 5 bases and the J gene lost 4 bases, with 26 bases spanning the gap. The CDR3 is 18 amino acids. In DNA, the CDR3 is TGTGCCAGCAGCCACACAAGGATCGGTTTCAGGGAGAGCTATGGCTACACCTTC. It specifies CASSHTRIGFRESYGYTF.

CDR3 region: CASSFGDGEQYF. The CDR3 DNA sequence: TGTGCCAGCAGCTTCGGCGACGGCGAGCAGTACTTC. V usage is TRBV7-9 and J usage is TRBJ2-7; D is ambiguous. This CDR3 comprises 12 residues. The V gene lost 3 bases and the J gene lost 6 bases, with 9 bases spanning the gap. Germline lookup yields CDR1 SEHNR and CDR2 FQNEAQ (reference sequence).

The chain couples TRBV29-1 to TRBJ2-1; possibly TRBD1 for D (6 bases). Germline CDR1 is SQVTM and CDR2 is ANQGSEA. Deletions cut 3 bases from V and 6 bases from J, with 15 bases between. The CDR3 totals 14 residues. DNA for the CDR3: TGCAGCGTTGAGGGACGGACAGACCTCAATGAGCAGTTCTTC. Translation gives CSVEGRTDLNEQFF.

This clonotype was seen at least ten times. In DNA, the CDR3 is TGTGCCAGCAGTTTTAAGGGGTCTGGAAACACCATATATTTT. Its translation: CASSFKGSGNTIYF. This chain uses TRBV28 with TRBJ1-3, with D perhaps matching TRBD1 (5 bases). Germline CDR1 MDHEN, CDR2 SYDVKM. The CDR3 is 14 residues long. With 3 bases removed from V and 1 base from J, the gap between germline ends came to 7 bases.

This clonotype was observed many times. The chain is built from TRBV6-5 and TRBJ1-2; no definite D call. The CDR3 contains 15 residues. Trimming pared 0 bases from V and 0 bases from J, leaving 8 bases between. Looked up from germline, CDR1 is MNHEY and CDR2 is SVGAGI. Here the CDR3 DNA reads TGTGCCAGCAGTTACTCCCGGAAAGCTAACTATGGCTACACCTTC. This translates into CASSYSRKANYGYTF.

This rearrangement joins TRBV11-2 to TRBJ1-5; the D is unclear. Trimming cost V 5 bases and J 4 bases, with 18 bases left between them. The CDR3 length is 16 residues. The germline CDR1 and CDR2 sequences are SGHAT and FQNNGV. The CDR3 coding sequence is TGTGCCAGCAGCCCCCTAGGAGCCGTGGGGAATCAGCCCCAGCATTTT. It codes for CASSPLGAVGNQPQHF.

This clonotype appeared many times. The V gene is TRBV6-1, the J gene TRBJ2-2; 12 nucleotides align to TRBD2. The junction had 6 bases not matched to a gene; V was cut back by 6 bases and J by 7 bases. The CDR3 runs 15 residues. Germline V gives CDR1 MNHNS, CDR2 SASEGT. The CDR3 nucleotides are TGTGCCAGCAGCCTAGCGGGGGGGCCGGTCGGGGAGCTGTTTTTT. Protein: CASSLAGGPVGELFF.

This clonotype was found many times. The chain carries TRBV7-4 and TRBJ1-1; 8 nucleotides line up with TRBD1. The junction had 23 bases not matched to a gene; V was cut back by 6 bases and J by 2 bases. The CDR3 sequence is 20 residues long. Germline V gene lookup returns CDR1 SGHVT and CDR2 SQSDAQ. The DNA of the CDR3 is TGTGCCAGCAGTTATCCCTCCGACAGGGGTAATTTTCGCGGAAACACTGAAGCTTTCTTT. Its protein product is CASSYPSDRGNFRGNTEAFF.

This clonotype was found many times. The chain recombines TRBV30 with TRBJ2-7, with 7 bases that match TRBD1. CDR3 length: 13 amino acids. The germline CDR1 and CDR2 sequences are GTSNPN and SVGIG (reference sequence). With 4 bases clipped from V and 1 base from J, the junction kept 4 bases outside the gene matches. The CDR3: CAWTTDRSYEQYF. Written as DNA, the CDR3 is TGTGCCTGGACCACGGACAGGTCCTACGAGCAGTACTTC.

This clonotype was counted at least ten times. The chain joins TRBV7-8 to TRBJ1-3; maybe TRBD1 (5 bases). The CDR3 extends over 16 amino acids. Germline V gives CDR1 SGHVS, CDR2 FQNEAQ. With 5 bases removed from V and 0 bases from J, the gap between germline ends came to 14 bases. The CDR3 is CASSQWDGTSGNTIYF. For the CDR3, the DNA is TGTGCCAGCAGCCAGTGGGACGGCACCTCTGGAAACACCATATATTTT.

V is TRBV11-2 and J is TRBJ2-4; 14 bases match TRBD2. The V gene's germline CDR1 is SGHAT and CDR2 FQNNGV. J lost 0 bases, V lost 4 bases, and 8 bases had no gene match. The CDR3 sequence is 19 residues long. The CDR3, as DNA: TGTGCCAGCAGCTCGGGACTAGCGGGGGCTCCCCAAGCCAAAAACATTCAGTACTTC. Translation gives CASSSGLAGAPQAKNIQYF.

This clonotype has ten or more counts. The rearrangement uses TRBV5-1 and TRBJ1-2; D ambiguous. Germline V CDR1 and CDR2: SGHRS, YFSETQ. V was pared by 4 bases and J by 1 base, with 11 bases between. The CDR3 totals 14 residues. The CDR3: CASSATADNYGYTF. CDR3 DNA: TGCGCCAGCAGCGCCACCGCTGATAACTATGGCTACACCTTC.

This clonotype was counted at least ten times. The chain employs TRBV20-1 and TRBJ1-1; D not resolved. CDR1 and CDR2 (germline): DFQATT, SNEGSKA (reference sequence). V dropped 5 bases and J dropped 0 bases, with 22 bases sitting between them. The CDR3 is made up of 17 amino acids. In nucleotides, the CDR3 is TGCAGTGCTCCCCTCAAGGGAAGAAGCCCCATGAACACTGAAGCTTTCTTT. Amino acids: CSAPLKGRSPMNTEAFF.